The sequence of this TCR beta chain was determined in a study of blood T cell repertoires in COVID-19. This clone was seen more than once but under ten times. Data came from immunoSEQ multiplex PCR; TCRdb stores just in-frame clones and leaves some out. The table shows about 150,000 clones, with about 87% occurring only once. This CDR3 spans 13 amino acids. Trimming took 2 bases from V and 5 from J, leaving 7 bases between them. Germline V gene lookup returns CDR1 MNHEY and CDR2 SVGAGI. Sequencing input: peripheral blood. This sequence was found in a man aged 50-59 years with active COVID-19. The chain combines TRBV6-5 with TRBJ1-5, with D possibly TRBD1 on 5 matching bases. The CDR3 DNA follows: TGTGCCAGCAGTTACCGCAGGGATCAGCCCCAGCATTTT. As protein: CASSYRRDQPQHF.